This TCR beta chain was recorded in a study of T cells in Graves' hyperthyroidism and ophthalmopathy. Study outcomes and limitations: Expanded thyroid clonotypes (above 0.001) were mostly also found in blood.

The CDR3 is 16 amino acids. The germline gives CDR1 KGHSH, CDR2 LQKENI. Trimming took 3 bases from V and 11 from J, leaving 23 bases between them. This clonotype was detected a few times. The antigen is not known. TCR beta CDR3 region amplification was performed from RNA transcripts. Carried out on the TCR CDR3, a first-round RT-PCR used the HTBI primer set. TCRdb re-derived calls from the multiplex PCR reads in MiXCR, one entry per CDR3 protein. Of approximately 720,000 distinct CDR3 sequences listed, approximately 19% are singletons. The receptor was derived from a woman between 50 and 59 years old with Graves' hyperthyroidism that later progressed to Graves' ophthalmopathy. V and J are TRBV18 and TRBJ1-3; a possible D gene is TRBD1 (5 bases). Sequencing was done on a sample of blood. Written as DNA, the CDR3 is TGTGCCAGCTCACCGCGGGGGGACGGCCGGAGTGGGGCCATATATTTT. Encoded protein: CASSPRGDGRSGAIYF. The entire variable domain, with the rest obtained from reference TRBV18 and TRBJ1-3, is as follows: NAGVMQNPRHLVRRRGQEARLRCSPMKGHSHVYWYRQLPEEGLKFMVYLQKENIIDESGMPKERFSAEFPKEGPSILRIQQVVRGDSAAYFCASSPRGDGRSGAIYFGEGSWLTVV.